Listed below are T cell receptor beta chains from one sample, sequenced in a study of T cell changes during pregnancy in multiple sclerosis. TCRdb's copy holds only in-frame clones and misses some; the assay was immunoSEQ multiplex PCR. The table includes about 74,000 clones, approximately 91% detected once. The sequences come from peripheral blood, collected before pregnancy. Receptors originate from a female donor with multiple sclerosis, enrolled in a pregnancy study. Both conserved end residues are part of each CDR3. D genes are given only for firm matches. Clone size is given for some rows only: seen once, a few or many times, or a class if the clone is expanded.

cdr3_nt: TGTGCCAGCAGTTTACTGGCAGGGGTCGACAATGAGCAGTTCTTC
cdr3_aa: CASSLLAGVDNEQFF
d_call: -
clone_size: -
v_call: TRBV28
cdr3_length: 15
j_call: TRBJ2-1

cdr3_nt: TGTGCCAGCAGTTTCCCCGGGAGAAGGTACACTGAAGCTTTCTTT
cdr3_aa: CASSFPGRRYTEAFF
d_call: -
clone_size: -
v_call: TRBV27
cdr3_length: 15
j_call: TRBJ1-1

cdr3_nt: TGTGCCAGCAGCTTAGATCAGGGGGGCTCTGCTTTTGCCGGGGAGCTGTTTTTT
cdr3_aa: CASSLDQGGSAFAGELFF
d_call: -
clone_size: few
v_call: TRBV11-3
cdr3_length: 18
j_call: TRBJ2-2

cdr3_nt: TGTGCCAGCAGCCCCGCGGGACAGGGGGCGAACTATGGCTACACCTTC
cdr3_aa: CASSPAGQGANYGYTF
d_call: TRBD1
clone_size: -
v_call: TRBV28
cdr3_length: 16
j_call: TRBJ1-2

cdr3_nt: TGTGCCAGCTCACCTGGGACAGTCAGGGGGCACATTCAGTACTTC
cdr3_aa: CASSPGTVRGHIQYF
d_call: TRBD1
clone_size: -
v_call: TRBV18
cdr3_length: 15
j_call: TRBJ2-4

cdr3_nt: TGTGCCAGTAGTACCACAGGGGTAGGGCCCCAGCATTTT
cdr3_aa: CASSTTGVGPQHF
d_call: TRBD1
clone_size: few
v_call: TRBV19
cdr3_length: 13
j_call: TRBJ1-5

cdr3_nt: TGTGCCAGCAGCTGGTTCACTAGCGGGGGATTCCTTTACGAGCAGTACTTC
cdr3_aa: CASSWFTSGGFLYEQYF
d_call: TRBD2
clone_size: -
v_call: TRBV7-2
cdr3_length: 17
j_call: TRBJ2-7

cdr3_nt: TGTGCCAGCAGTGAATTTTGGCAGAACCAAGAGACCCAGTACTTC
cdr3_aa: CASSEFWQNQETQYF
d_call: -
clone_size: -
v_call: TRBV6-1
cdr3_length: 15
j_call: TRBJ2-5

cdr3_nt: TGTGCCAGCAGCCCAGGGGCAGGGGTTGCCTATGGCTACACCTTC
cdr3_aa: CASSPGAGVAYGYTF
d_call: -
clone_size: -
v_call: TRBV7-9
cdr3_length: 15
j_call: TRBJ1-2

cdr3_nt: TGTGCCAGCAGCTTTCACAGCTACGAGCAGTACTTC
cdr3_aa: CASSFHSYEQYF
d_call: -
clone_size: -
v_call: TRBV7-9
cdr3_length: 12
j_call: TRBJ2-7

cdr3_nt: TGTGCCAGCAAAATTACAGGGCCTGGGGCCAACGTCCTGACTTTC
cdr3_aa: CASKITGPGANVLTF
d_call: -
clone_size: -
v_call: TRBV6-5
cdr3_length: 15
j_call: TRBJ2-6

cdr3_nt: TGTGCCTGGAGTACTATGGTTACCCAGTACTTC
cdr3_aa: CAWSTMVTQYF
d_call: -
clone_size: -
v_call: TRBV30
cdr3_length: 11
j_call: TRBJ2-5

cdr3_nt: TGTGCCAGCAGCTTAGGACAGGATGTAACCTACGAGCAGTACTTC
cdr3_aa: CASSLGQDVTYEQYF
d_call: -
clone_size: -
v_call: TRBV7-9
cdr3_length: 15
j_call: TRBJ2-7

cdr3_nt: TGTGCCACGAAAGAGGTCTTGGGGCGCTACACCTTC
cdr3_aa: CATKEVLGRYTF
d_call: -
clone_size: -
v_call: TRBV6-6
cdr3_length: 12
j_call: TRBJ1-2

cdr3_nt: TGTGCCAGCAGTTACTCCCAGTGGACAAATGAAAAACTGTTTTTT
cdr3_aa: CASSYSQWTNEKLFF
d_call: -
clone_size: -
v_call: TRBV6-5
cdr3_length: 15
j_call: TRBJ1-4

cdr3_nt: TGTGCCAGCAGCGTAGGGTTGGACAGGAGTTATTCACCCCTCCACTTT
cdr3_aa: CASSVGLDRSYSPLHF
d_call: TRBD1
clone_size: -
v_call: TRBV9
cdr3_length: 16
j_call: TRBJ1-6

cdr3_nt: TGTGCCAGCAGTTTCTCGGGTAGGGGGAAAAACTATGGCTACACCTTC
cdr3_aa: CASSFSGRGKNYGYTF
d_call: -
clone_size: -
v_call: TRBV28
cdr3_length: 16
j_call: TRBJ1-2

cdr3_nt: TGTGCCAGTAGTGAGGGGGCCATATCCTACGAGCAGTACTTC
cdr3_aa: CASSEGAISYEQYF
d_call: TRBD1
clone_size: -
v_call: TRBV19
cdr3_length: 14
j_call: TRBJ2-7

cdr3_nt: TGTGCCATAACTTACGGGGTTAACTATGGCTACACCTTC
cdr3_aa: CAITYGVNYGYTF
d_call: -
clone_size: -
v_call: TRBV10-3
cdr3_length: 13
j_call: TRBJ1-2

cdr3_nt: TGTGCCAGCAGTGTACAGGGGACCCAAGGTACTCCCCAGCATTTT
cdr3_aa: CASSVQGTQGTPQHF
d_call: TRBD1
clone_size: -
v_call: TRBV6-1
cdr3_length: 15
j_call: TRBJ1-5

cdr3_nt: TGTGCCAGCAGCTCCTCCGGTTCGGATACGCAGTATTTT
cdr3_aa: CASSSSGSDTQYF
d_call: -
clone_size: -
v_call: TRBV11-1
cdr3_length: 13
j_call: TRBJ2-3

cdr3_nt: TGTGCCAGCAGCCACACCAGGGGAACTAATGAAAAACTGTTTTTT
cdr3_aa: CASSHTRGTNEKLFF
d_call: -
clone_size: -
v_call: TRBV25-1
cdr3_length: 15
j_call: TRBJ1-4

cdr3_nt: TGTGCCAGCAGTTATATAAGACAGGGCAATGAGCAGTTCTTC
cdr3_aa: CASSYIRQGNEQFF
d_call: TRBD1
clone_size: -
v_call: TRBV6-5
cdr3_length: 14
j_call: TRBJ2-1

cdr3_nt: TGTGCCAGTAGTACAGAGGGGCGCGGCTACACCTTC
cdr3_aa: CASSTEGRGYTF
d_call: -
clone_size: few
v_call: TRBV19
cdr3_length: 12
j_call: TRBJ1-2

cdr3_nt: TGTGCCAGCAGTCCGATACTGATAGCGGGGGCATCCAATGAGCAGTTCTTC
cdr3_aa: CASSPILIAGASNEQFF
d_call: TRBD2
clone_size: -
v_call: TRBV27
cdr3_length: 17
j_call: TRBJ2-1

cdr3_nt: TGTGCCAGCAGCTTAAATAGTGACGAGCAGTACTTC
cdr3_aa: CASSLNSDEQYF
d_call: -
clone_size: once
v_call: TRBV11-2
cdr3_length: 12
j_call: TRBJ2-7

cdr3_nt: TGTGCCACCTCCAGGTTGACTAGCGGGGGGTCCTCCTACAATGAGCAGTTCTTC
cdr3_aa: CATSRLTSGGSSYNEQFF
d_call: TRBD2
clone_size: -
v_call: TRBV7-9
cdr3_length: 18
j_call: TRBJ2-1

cdr3_nt: TGTGCCAGTAGTACGGGACATCTCAATGAGCAGTTCTTC
cdr3_aa: CASSTGHLNEQFF
d_call: -
clone_size: -
v_call: TRBV19
cdr3_length: 13
j_call: TRBJ2-1

cdr3_nt: TGCGCCAGCAGCTTGGGGGGCCCAAGTCAGCCCCAGCATTTT
cdr3_aa: CASSLGGPSQPQHF
d_call: -
clone_size: -
v_call: TRBV5-1
cdr3_length: 14
j_call: TRBJ1-5

cdr3_nt: TGTGCCAGCTCACCAAGCTCAGACAGGGCTGGAAACACCATATATTTT
cdr3_aa: CASSPSSDRAGNTIYF
d_call: TRBD1
clone_size: -
v_call: TRBV18
cdr3_length: 16
j_call: TRBJ1-3

cdr3_nt: TGTGCCAGCAGCTTAGCCCTCAGAAGTGGCTACACCTTC
cdr3_aa: CASSLALRSGYTF
d_call: -
clone_size: -
v_call: TRBV13
cdr3_length: 13
j_call: TRBJ1-2

cdr3_nt: TGCGCCAGCAGCGTAGGACAGGGTTGGACAGATACGCAGTATTTT
cdr3_aa: CASSVGQGWTDTQYF
d_call: TRBD1
clone_size: -
v_call: TRBV5-1
cdr3_length: 15
j_call: TRBJ2-3

cdr3_nt: TGTGCCAGCAGCCCACCGCCCCAGGGGGCGAGGGAGCAGTACTTC
cdr3_aa: CASSPPPQGAREQYF
d_call: TRBD1
clone_size: -
v_call: TRBV27
cdr3_length: 15
j_call: TRBJ2-7

cdr3_nt: TGTGCCATCAAACAGGGGGTAAATCAGCCCCAGCATTTT
cdr3_aa: CAIKQGVNQPQHF
d_call: TRBD1
clone_size: -
v_call: TRBV10-3
cdr3_length: 13
j_call: TRBJ1-5

cdr3_nt: TGTGCCAGCAGCTTAACCCCAGCTAGACTCACCTACGAGCAGTACTTC
cdr3_aa: CASSLTPARLTYEQYF
d_call: -
clone_size: -
v_call: TRBV7-2
cdr3_length: 16
j_call: TRBJ2-7

cdr3_nt: TGTGCCAGCAGCTTGAGGGAGGGGACAGGGTATATCCTGAACACTGAAGCTTTCTTT
cdr3_aa: CASSLREGTGYILNTEAFF
d_call: TRBD1
clone_size: -
v_call: TRBV5-6
cdr3_length: 19
j_call: TRBJ1-1

cdr3_nt: TGTGCCAGTAGTATTGACGGGAGCTCTGGAAACACCATATATTTT
cdr3_aa: CASSIDGSSGNTIYF
d_call: -
clone_size: -
v_call: TRBV19
cdr3_length: 15
j_call: TRBJ1-3

cdr3_nt: TGTGCTAGTGGCCGGACAGGAGGCACAGATACGCAGTATTTT
cdr3_aa: CASGRTGGTDTQYF
d_call: TRBD1
clone_size: -
v_call: TRBV12-5
cdr3_length: 14
j_call: TRBJ2-3

cdr3_nt: TGTGCCAGCAGTTCCCGGGCCCACAGGATAGGCTACACCTTC
cdr3_aa: CASSSRAHRIGYTF
d_call: -
clone_size: few
v_call: TRBV27
cdr3_length: 14
j_call: TRBJ1-2

cdr3_nt: TGTGCCTGGAGTGTTATAACCCGGACAGACGGCTACACCTTC
cdr3_aa: CAWSVITRTDGYTF
d_call: -
clone_size: once
v_call: TRBV30
cdr3_length: 14
j_call: TRBJ1-2

cdr3_nt: TGTGCCAGCGGGACTAGCGATTACAATGAGCAGTTCTTC
cdr3_aa: CASGTSDYNEQFF
d_call: TRBD2
clone_size: -
v_call: TRBV11-1
cdr3_length: 13
j_call: TRBJ2-1

cdr3_nt: TGTGCCAGCAGTTTATGGGCAGGGGAAAACTACGAGCAGTACTTC
cdr3_aa: CASSLWAGENYEQYF
d_call: -
clone_size: -
v_call: TRBV28
cdr3_length: 15
j_call: TRBJ2-7

cdr3_nt: TGTGCCAGCTCACCTGGACAGGATACCTACAATGAGCAGTTCTTC
cdr3_aa: CASSPGQDTYNEQFF
d_call: TRBD1
clone_size: -
v_call: TRBV18
cdr3_length: 15
j_call: TRBJ2-1

cdr3_nt: TGTGCCAGTAGGGACCCGGGGGGTTGGACTGAAGCTTTCTTT
cdr3_aa: CASRDPGGWTEAFF
d_call: -
clone_size: -
v_call: TRBV19
cdr3_length: 14
j_call: TRBJ1-1

cdr3_nt: TGTGCCAGTAGTATTGTATCGGGGTACAGGGACACCGGGGAGCTGTTTTTT
cdr3_aa: CASSIVSGYRDTGELFF
d_call: -
clone_size: -
v_call: TRBV19
cdr3_length: 17
j_call: TRBJ2-2